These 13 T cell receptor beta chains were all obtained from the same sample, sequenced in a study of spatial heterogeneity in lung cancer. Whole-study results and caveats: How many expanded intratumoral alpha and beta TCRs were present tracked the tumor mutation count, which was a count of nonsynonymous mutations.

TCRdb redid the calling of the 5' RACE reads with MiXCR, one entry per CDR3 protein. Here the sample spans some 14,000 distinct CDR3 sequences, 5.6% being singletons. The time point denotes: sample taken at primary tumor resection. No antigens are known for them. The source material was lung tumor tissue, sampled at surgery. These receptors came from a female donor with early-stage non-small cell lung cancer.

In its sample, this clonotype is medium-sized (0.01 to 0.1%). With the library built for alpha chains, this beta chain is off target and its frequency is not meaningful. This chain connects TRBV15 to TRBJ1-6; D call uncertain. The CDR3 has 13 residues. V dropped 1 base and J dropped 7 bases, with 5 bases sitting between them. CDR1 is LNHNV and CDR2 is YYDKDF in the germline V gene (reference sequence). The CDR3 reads CATSRVVNSPLHF. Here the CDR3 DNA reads TGTGCCACCAGCAGAGTTGTAAATTCACCCCTCCACTTT.

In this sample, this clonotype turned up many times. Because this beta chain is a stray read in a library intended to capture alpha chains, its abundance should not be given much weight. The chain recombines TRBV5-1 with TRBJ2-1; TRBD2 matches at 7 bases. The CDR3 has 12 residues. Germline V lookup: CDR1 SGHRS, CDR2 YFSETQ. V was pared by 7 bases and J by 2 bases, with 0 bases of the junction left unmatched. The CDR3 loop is CASGTTYNEQFF. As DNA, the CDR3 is TGCGCCAGCGGGACTACCTACAATGAGCAGTTCTTC.

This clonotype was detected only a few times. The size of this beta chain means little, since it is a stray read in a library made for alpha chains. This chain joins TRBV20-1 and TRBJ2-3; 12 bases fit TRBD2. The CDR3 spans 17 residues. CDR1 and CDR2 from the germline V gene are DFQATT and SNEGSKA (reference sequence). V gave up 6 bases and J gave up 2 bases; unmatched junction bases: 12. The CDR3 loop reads CSAQWALAGGSTDTQYF. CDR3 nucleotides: TGCAGTGCGCAATGGGCACTAGCGGGAGGTTCCACAGATACGCAGTATTTT.

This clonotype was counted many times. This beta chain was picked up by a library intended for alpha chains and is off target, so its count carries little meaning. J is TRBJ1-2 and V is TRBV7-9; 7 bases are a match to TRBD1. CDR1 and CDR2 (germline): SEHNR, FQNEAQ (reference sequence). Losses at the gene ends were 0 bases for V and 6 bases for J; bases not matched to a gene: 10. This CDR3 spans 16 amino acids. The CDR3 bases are TGTGCCAGCAGCTTAGCGGGTGAGGGGGCGCGGAATGGCTACACCTTC. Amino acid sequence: CASSLAGEGARNGYTF.

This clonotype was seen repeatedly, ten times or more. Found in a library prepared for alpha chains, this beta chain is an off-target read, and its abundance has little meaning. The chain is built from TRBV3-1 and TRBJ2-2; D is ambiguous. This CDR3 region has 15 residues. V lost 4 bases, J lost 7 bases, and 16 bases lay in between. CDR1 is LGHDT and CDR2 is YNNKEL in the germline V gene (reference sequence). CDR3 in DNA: TGTGCCAGCAGCCGCGTCCCCGCGATGGGCGGGGAGCTGTTTTTT. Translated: CASSRVPAMGGELFF.

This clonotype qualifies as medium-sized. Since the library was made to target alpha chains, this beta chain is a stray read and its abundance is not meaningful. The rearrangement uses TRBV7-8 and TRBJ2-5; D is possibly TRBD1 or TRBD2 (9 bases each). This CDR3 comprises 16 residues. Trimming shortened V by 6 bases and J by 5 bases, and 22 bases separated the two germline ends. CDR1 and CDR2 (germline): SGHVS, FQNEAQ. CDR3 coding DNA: TGTGCCAGCAGGCTAGCGGGACAGGGAGGTCGGGAGACCCAGTACTTC. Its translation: CASRLAGQGGRETQYF.

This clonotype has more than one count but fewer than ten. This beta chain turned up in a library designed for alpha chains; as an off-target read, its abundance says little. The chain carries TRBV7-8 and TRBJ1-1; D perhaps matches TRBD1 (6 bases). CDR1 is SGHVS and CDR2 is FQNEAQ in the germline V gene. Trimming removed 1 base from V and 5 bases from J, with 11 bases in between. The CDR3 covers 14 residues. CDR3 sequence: CASSLDGGQTEAFF. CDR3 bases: TGTGCCAGCAGCTTAGACGGGGGGCAGACTGAAGCTTTCTTT.

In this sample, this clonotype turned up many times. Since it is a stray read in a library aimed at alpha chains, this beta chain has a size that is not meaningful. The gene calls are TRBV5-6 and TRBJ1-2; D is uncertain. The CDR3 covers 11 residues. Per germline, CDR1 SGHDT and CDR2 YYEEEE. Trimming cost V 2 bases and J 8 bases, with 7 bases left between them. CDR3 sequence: CASSFSGGYTF. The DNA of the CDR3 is TGTGCCAGCAGCTTCAGTGGAGGCTACACCTTC.

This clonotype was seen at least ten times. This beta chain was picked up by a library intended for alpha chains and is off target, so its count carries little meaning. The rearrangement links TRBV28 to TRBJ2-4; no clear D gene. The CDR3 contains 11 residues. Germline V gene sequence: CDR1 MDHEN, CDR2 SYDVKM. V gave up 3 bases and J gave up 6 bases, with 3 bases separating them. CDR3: CASSFVNIQYF. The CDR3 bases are TGTGCCAGCAGTTTCGTAAACATTCAGTACTTC.

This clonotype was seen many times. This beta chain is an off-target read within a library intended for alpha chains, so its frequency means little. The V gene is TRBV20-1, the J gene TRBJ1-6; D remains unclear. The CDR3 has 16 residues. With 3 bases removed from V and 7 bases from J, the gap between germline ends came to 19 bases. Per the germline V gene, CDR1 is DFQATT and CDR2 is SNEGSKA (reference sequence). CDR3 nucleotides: TGCAGTGCTAGGACAAATAGTGGCAGTCGAAATTCACCCCTCCACTTT. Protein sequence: CSARTNSGSRNSPLHF.

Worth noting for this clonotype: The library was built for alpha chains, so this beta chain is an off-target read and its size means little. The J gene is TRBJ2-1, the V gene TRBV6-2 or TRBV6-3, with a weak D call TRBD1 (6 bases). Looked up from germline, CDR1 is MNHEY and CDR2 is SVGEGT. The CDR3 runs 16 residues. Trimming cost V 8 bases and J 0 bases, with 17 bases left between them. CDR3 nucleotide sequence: TGTGCCAGCCATAGGACAGTCAAAAGCTCCTACAATGAGCAGTTCTTC. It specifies CASHRTVKSSYNEQFF.

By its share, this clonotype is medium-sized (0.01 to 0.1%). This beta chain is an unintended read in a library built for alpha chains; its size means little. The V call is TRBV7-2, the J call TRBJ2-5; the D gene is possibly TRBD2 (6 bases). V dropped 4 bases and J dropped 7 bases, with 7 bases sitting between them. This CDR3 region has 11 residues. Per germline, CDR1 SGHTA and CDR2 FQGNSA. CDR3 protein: CASSWRGTQYF. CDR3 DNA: TGTGCCAGCAGCTGGAGGGGGACCCAGTACTTC.

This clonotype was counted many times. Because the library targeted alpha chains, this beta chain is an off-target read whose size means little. This CDR3 is CASSYSMAIRDTEAFF. Written as DNA, the CDR3 is TGTGCCAGCAGTTACTCGATGGCTATCCGGGACACTGAAGCTTTCTTT. J is TRBJ1-1 and V is TRBV6-5, with D unclear. The V gene lost 0 bases and the J gene lost 3 bases, with 14 bases spanning the gap. This CDR3 is 16 amino acids long. Germline CDR1 reads MNHEY; CDR2 reads SVGAGI.